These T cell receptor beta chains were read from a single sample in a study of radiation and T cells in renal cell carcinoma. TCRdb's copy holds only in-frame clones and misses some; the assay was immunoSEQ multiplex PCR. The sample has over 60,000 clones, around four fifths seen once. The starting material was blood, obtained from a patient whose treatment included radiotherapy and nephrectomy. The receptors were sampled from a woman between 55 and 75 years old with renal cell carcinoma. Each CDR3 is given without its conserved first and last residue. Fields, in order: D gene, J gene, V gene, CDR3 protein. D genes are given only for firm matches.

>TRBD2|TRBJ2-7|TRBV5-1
ASSLGLAGERSYEQY
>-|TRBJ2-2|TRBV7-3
ASSLNRVDGELF
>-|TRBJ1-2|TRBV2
ASSEARDYGYT
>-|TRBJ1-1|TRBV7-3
ASSLFPNTEAF
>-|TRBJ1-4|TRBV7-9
ASSSILLEKLF
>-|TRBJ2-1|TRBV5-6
ASSFEQRSLSYNEQF
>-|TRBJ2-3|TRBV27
ASTHGVHASTDTQY
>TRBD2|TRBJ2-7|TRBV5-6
ASSLLRRGGYEQY
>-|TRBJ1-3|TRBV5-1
ASSTGTVSTGNTIY
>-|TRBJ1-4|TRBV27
ASKTGQGIGEKLF